This T cell receptor (beta chain) was documented in a study of control samples from healthy donors and cancer patients. Sequencing used immunoSEQ multiplex PCR; TCRdb keeps in-frame clones, though not all of them. The repertoire has roughly 81,000 clones, 84% of them found once; the top ten carry more than 9%. The sequenced material came from PBMCs. The source of this sequence is a man aged 55 to 70 with head and neck cancer.

This chain's CDR3 is CATRGQGFNEKLFF. DNA of the CDR3: TGTGCCACCCGAGGCCAGGGCTTTAATGAAAAACTGTTTTTT. The chain combines TRBV5-5 with TRBJ1-4; D may be TRBD1 (5 bases). The CDR3 is 14 amino acids. The V and J ends lost 9 bases and 4 bases respectively, with 16 bases between them. In germline, CDR1 is SGHKS, CDR2 YYEKEE (reference sequence).